This TCR beta chain is drawn from a study of blood T cell repertoires in COVID-19. The method was immunoSEQ multiplex PCR; TCRdb's version includes in-frame clones alone and lacks a portion of them. The sample consists of just over 300,000 clones, 70% to 90% of them appearing once. The sequence derives from a man aged 25-40 years who had recovered from COVID-19. Source material: PBMCs or T cells enriched from blood (not recorded which).

The CDR3 DNA reads as TGTGCCAGCAGCCCGATGGGCCTTTTCTCCTACAATGAGCAGTTCTTC. Translation gives CASSPMGLFSYNEQFF. The rearrangement joins TRBV21-1 to TRBJ2-1; TRBD1 is taken as the D call from the table, unchecked against the DNA. TRBV21-1 is given as a pseudogene. This CDR3 comprises 16 residues.